This TCR beta chain comes out of a study of blood T cell repertoires in COVID-19 (dated by TCRdb to about 2020). About the investigation overall: Collaborator samples came from the United States, Italy and Spain and covered acute and convalescent phases of COVID-19. The prospective study material was composed of cDNA or gDNA derived from T cells, B-cell-depleted T cells, or PBMCs. Subjects who had been exposed to COVID-19, were actively infected with it, or had recovered from it provided the deeply sampled blood TCRbeta repertoires that made up the dataset. The repertoires were made available in a free public database intended to serve as a resource for research on the immune response to SARS-CoV-2. The samples were drawn from the first 160 participants of the ongoing ImmuneRACE study and from some 1,300 subjects provided by 6 global collaborators. A de-identified subject ID, COVID-19 status, age in years and sex were almost always included in the sample metadata. Where HLA class I and class II types were available, the types were taken from metadata supplied by the sample provider, not from assay-based typing. What the study reported, not specific to this receptor: Clinical and demographic metadata were provided uncurated, with the amount varying by source and participant.

TCRbeta CDR3 regions were amplified from genomic DNA using the immunoSEQ Assay, a bias-controlled multiplex PCR. Regarding the original processing steps: The number of nucleated cells in each sample was estimated by amplification of reference gene primers within the assay. Sequence reads were collapsed and filtered to measure the absolute abundance of every unique TCRbeta CDR3 rearrangement. For each sample, productive Simpson clonality was calculated by taking the square root of Simpson's diversity index across productive rearrangements. TCRdb retrieved this table from immuneACCESS and kept in-frame rearrangements only. Not all clones are present; in checked studies, unresolved V genes account for under half, and no reason is known for the remainder. V and J calls and clone size are copied from that table; D and trimming were computed from the DNA. The sample table records about 220,000 clones; more than 80% of these occur just once. Around 3.5% of the sample lies in the top ten.

In the prospective study, participants were roughly 18 to 100 years old, resided in approximately 25 geographic areas of the United States, and were enrolled through a virtual design. In the prospective study, cohorts were assigned on the basis of participant-reported clinical history obtained from a screening survey and a study questionnaire. In the prospective study, mobile phlebotomists collected whole blood, serum and a nasopharyngeal or oropharyngeal swab from each participant. Participants in the prospective study had the option to provide additional blood draws and questionnaires over a roughly 2-month period. Blood samples from the prospective study were shipped frozen or at room temperature prior to DNA extraction. A remark on this clone: Which antigen it targets is not known. Base qualities are not at hand, and no much larger clone is one base apart.

This sequence was found in a woman in her 40s with acute COVID-19. Material: PBMCs or T cells enriched from blood (not recorded which).

The nucleotide sequence is given as TGTGCCAGCTCCCACCGGGACAGGGTTGTAGGGGATACGCAGTATTTT. Its product reads: CASSHRDRVVGDTQYF. The rearranged chain carries TRBV18 and TRBJ2-3; TRBD1 aligns with 9 central bases. Trimming removed 6 bases from V and 6 bases from J; the gene matches leave 13 bases unexplained. The cysteine opens and the phenylalanine closes a CDR3 of 16 amino acids. Of the read, only the CDR3 DNA is kept; its 48 bases are in frame from base 1. The germline V gene provides CDR1 KGHSH and CDR2 LQKENI.